The present T cell receptor (beta chain) was sequenced within a study of T cell repertoires in cytomegalovirus infection. For the study at large: HLA-B-restricted CMV epitopes that are well studied were used alongside recently identified HLA-C-restricted ones. Indications came from public TCR beta signatures; they pointed to CMV infection and to a matching HLA type. Study-wide results and limits: Ex vivo, HLA-C-restricted CMV-specific TCR beta clonotypes prevailed over the rest of the response. Public TCR beta family frequency separated CMV-and-HLA carriers, including in an independent cohort.

About this clonotype itself: What it binds is unknown.

Trimming at V came to 1 base and at J to 4 bases, leaving 4 bases not matched to a gene. The CDR3 consists of 16 residues. CDR1 is SGHTA, CDR2 FQGNSA, per germline. One entry per CDR3 protein, called by TCRdb with MiXCR from the reads. The sample lists 450,000 to 550,000 distinct CDR3 sequences; approximately 46% were seen once. This material consisted of cultured PBMCs, taken from culture after CMV antigen stimulation. V usage is TRBV7-2 and J usage is TRBJ2-3; 11 nucleotides align to TRBD2. The TCR comes from a human donor in good health (CMV status not recorded). Some clones in this sample may be carry-over from other donors' samples. The CDR3 region has the DNA TGTGCCAGCAGCTTAGTTAGCGGGGGGGCCGCAGATACGCAGTATTTT. It encodes CASSLVSGGAADTQYF. The full variable domain, its missing parts supplied by reference TRBV7-2 and TRBJ2-3, is GAGVSQSPSNKVTEKGKDVELRCDPISGHTALYWYRQSLGQGLEFLIYFQGNSAPDKSGLPSDRFSAERTGGSVSTLTIQRTQQEDSAVYLCASSLVSGGAADTQYFGPGTRLTVL.